Described below is a single T cell receptor (beta chain) sequence and its context. These data are taken from a study of response to subunit inactivated influenza vaccine. The CDR3 extends over 13 amino acids. Trimming removed 1 base from V and 4 bases from J, with 8 bases in between. The V gene's germline CDR1 is SGHTA and CDR2 FQGNSA. Using its own MiXCR run on the RT-PCR reads, TCRdb lists one record per CDR3 protein. This repertoire shows about half a million distinct CDR3 sequences, 7.6% found once; its top ten account for under 15%. The chain has TRBV7-2 and TRBJ2-7; D is ambiguous. The TCR sequence derives from a man in his fifties or sixties who received an inactivated influenza vaccine. The sequenced sample was PBMCs from blood, obtained about 23 months after vaccination. CDR3 amino acids: CASSLDFGYEQYF. The CDR3 DNA reads as TGTGCCAGCAGCTTAGATTTCGGATACGAGCAGTACTTC.